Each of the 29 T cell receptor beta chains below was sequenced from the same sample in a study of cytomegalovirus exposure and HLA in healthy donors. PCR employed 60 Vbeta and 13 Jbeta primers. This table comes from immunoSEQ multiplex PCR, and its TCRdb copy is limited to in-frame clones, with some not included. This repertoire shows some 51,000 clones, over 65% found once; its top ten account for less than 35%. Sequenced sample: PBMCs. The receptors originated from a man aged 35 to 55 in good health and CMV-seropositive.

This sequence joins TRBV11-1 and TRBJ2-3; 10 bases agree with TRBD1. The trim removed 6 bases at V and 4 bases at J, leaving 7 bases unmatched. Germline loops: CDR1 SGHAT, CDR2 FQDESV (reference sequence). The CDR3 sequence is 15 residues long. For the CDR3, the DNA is TGTGCCAGCAGTAAGACAGGGGGCACCCCAGATACGCAGTATTTT. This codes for CASSKTGGTPDTQYF.

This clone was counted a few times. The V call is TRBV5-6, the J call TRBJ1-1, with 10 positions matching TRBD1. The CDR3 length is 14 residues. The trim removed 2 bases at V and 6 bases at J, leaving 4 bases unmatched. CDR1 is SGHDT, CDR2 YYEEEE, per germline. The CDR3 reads CASSLAGTGAEAFF. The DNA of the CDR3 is TGTGCCAGCAGCTTAGCTGGGACAGGGGCTGAAGCTTTCTTT.

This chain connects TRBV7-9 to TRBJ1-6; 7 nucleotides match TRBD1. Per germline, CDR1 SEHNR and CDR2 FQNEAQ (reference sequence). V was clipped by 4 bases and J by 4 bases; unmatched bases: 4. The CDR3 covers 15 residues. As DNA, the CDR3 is TGTGCCAGCAGCTCCTGGACAGGTTATAATTCACCCCTCCACTTT. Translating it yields CASSSWTGYNSPLHF.

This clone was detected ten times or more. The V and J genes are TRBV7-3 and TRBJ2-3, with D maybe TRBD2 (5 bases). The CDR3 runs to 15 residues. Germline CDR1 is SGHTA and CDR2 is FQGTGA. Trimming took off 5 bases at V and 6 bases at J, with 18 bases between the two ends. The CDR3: CASSPSGGMGDTQYF. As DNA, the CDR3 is TGTGCCAGCAGCCCCAGCGGTGGAATGGGGGATACGCAGTATTTT.

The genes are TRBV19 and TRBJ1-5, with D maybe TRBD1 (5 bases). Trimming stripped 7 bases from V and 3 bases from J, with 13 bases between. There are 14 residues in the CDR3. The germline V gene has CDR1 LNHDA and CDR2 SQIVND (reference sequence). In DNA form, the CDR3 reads TGTGCCAGTAAGGCAGGGCCACCCAATCAGCCCCAGCATTTT. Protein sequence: CASKAGPPNQPQHF.

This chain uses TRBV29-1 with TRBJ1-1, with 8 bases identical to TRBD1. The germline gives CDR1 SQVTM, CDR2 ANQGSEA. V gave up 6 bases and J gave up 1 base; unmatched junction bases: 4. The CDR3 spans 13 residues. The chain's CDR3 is CSVTGVENTEAFF. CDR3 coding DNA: TGCAGCGTGACAGGGGTGGAGAACACTGAAGCTTTCTTT.

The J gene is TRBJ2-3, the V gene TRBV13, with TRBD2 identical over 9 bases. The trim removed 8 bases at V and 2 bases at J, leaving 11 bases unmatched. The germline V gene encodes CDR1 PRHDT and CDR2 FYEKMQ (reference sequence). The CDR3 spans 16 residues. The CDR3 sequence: CASAAATSGLTDTQYF. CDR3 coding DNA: TGTGCCAGCGCGGCCGCGACTAGCGGCCTCACAGATACGCAGTATTTT.

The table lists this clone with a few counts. The CDR3, as DNA: TGTGCCAGCAGCCAGAGACCAGGGAAAGCTTTCTTT. It specifies CASSQRPGKAFF. The chain is built from TRBV4-2 and TRBJ1-1; D is possibly TRBD1 (5 bases). V was clipped by 3 bases and J by 9 bases, with 11 bases between them. Germline V gives CDR1 LGHNA, CDR2 YNFKEQ. The CDR3 consists of 12 residues.

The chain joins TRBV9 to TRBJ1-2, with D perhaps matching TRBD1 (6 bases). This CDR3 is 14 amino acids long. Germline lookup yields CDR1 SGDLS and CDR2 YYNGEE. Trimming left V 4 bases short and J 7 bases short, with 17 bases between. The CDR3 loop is CASSPSSQGIGYTF. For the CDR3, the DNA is TGTGCCAGCAGCCCTTCTTCACAGGGTATTGGCTACACCTTC.

CDR3 nucleotide sequence: TGTGCCAGCAGTTTACTAGAACCATGGAGGAGGGGCAATCAGCCCCAGCATTTT. Its translation is CASSLLEPWRRGNQPQHF. The chain carries TRBV27 and TRBJ1-5; unclear D gene. V was clipped by 2 bases and J by 2 bases, with 19 bases between them. The CDR3 is 18 amino acids. Per germline, CDR1 MNHEY and CDR2 SMNVEV (reference sequence).

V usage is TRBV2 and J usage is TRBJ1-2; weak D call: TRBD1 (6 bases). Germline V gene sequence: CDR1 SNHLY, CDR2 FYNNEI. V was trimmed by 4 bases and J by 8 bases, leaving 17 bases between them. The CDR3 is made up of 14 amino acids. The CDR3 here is CASSVRGAARGYTF. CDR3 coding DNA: TGTGCCAGCAGTGTCCGGGGGGCCGCACGGGGCTACACCTTC.

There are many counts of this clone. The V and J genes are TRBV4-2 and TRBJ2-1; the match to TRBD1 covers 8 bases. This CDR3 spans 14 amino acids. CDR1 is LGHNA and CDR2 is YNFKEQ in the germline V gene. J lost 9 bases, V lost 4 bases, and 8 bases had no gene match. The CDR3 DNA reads TGTGCCAGCAGCCCGGGTCAGGGGGCTGGTGAGCAGTTCTTC. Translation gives CASSPGQGAGEQFF.

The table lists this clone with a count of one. The CDR3 region is CASSDGGADEQFF. For the CDR3, the DNA is TGTGCCAGCAGTGACGGGGGGGCCGATGAGCAGTTCTTC. The chain recombines TRBV2 with TRBJ2-1, with TRBD2 matching 8 bases. Trimming removed 3 bases from V and 8 bases from J; junction bases left unmatched: 3. Germline V gene lookup returns CDR1 SNHLY and CDR2 FYNNEI. There are 13 residues in the CDR3.

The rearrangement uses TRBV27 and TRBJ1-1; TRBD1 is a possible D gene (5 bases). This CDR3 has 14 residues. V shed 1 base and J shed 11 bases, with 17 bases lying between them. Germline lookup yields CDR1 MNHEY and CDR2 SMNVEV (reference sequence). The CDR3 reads CASSLYDSGDEAFF. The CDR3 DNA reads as TGTGCCAGCAGTTTATATGACAGCGGGGATGAGGCTTTCTTT.

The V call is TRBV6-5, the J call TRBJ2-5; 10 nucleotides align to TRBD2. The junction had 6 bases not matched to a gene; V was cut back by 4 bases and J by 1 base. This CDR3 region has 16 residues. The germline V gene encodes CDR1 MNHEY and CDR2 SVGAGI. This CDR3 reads CASSFLAGGLQETQYF. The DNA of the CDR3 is TGTGCCAGCAGTTTTTTAGCGGGGGGCCTCCAAGAGACCCAGTACTTC.

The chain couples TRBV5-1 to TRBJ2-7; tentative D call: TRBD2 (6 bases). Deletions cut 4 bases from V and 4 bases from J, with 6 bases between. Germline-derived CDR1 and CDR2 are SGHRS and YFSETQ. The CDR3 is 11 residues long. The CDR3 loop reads CASSGGYEQYF. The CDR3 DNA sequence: TGCGCCAGCAGCGGGGGGTACGAGCAGTACTTC.

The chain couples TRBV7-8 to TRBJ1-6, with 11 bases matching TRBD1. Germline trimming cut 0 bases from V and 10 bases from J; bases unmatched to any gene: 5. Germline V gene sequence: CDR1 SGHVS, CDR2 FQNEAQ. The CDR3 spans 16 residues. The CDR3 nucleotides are TGTGCCAGCAGCTTAGCCAACCGGGACAGGGGGTCACCCCTCCACTTT. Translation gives CASSLANRDRGSPLHF. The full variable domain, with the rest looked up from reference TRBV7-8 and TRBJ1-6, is GAGVSQSPRYKVAKRGQDVALRCDPISGHVSLFWYQQALGQGPEFLTYFQNEAQLDKSGLPSDRFFAERPEGSVSTLKIQRTQQEDSAVYLCASSLANRDRGSPLHFGNGTRLTVT.

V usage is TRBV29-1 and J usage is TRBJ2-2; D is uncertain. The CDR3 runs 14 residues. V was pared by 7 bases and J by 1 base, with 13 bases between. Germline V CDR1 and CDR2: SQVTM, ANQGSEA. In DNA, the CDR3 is TGCAGCGCCTCCGGGTTTCGGAACACCGGGGAGCTGTTTTTT. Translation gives CSASGFRNTGELFF.

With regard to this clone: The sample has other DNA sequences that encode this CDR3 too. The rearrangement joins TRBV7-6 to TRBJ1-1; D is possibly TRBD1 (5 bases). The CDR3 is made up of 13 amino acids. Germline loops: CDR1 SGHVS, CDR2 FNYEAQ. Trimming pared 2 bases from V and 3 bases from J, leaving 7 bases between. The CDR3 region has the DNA TGTGCCAGCAGCTTACAGGGTTACACTGAAGCTTTCTTT. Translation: CASSLQGYTEAFF.

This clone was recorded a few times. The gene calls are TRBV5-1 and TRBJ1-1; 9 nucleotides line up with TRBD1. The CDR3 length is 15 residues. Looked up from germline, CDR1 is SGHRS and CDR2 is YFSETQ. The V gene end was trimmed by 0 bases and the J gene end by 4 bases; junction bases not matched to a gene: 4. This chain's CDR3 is CASSLASTGGTEAFF. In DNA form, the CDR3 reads TGCGCCAGCAGCTTGGCATCGACAGGGGGCACTGAAGCTTTCTTT.

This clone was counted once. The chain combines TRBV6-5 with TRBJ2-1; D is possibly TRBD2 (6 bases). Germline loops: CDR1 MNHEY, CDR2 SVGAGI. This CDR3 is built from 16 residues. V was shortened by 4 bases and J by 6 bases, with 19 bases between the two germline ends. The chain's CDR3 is CASSSRDSYIINEQFF. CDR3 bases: TGTGCCAGCAGTTCCAGGGACTCGTACATCATCAATGAGCAGTTCTTC.

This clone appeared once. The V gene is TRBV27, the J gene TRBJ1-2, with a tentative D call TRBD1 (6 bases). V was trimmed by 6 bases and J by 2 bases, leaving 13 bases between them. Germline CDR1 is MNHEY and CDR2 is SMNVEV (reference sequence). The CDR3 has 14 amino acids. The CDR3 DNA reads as TGTGCCAGCAGGACCAGGGGTTGGAACTATGGCTACACCTTC. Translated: CASRTRGWNYGYTF.

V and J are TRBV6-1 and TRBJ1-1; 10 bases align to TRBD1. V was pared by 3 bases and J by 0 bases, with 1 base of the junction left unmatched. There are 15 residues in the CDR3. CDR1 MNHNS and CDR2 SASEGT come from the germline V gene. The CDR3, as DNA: TGTGCCAGCAGTGACGGGACAGGGGTGAACACTGAAGCTTTCTTT. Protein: CASSDGTGVNTEAFF.

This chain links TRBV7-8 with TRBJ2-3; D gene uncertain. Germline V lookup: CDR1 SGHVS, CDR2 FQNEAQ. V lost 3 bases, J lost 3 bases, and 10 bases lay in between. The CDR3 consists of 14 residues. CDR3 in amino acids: CASSLATATDTQYF. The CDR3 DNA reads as TGTGCCAGCAGCTTGGCCACAGCTACAGATACGCAGTATTTT. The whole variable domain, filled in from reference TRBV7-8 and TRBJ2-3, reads GAGVSQSPRYKVAKRGQDVALRCDPISGHVSLFWYQQALGQGPEFLTYFQNEAQLDKSGLPSDRFFAERPEGSVSTLKIQRTQQEDSAVYLCASSLATATDTQYFGPGTRLTVL.

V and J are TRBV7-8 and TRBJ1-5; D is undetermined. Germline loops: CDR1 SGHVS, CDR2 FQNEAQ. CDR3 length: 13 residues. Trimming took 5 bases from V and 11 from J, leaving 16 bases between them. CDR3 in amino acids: CASSQGSLGAQHF. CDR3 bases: TGTGCCAGCAGCCAAGGGTCCCTCGGGGCCCAGCATTTT.

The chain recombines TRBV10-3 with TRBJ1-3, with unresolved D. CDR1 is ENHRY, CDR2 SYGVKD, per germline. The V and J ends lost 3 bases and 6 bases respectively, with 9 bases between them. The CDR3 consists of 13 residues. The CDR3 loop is CAISDRLPNTIYF. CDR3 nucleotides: TGTGCCATCAGTGACAGACTCCCAAACACCATATATTTT.

The CDR3 region is CASSVGGRGGHNEQFF. For the CDR3, the DNA is TGTGCCAGCAGCGTGGGTGGTCGGGGGGGCCACAATGAGCAGTTCTTC. The rearrangement links TRBV9 to TRBJ2-1; 8 bases align to TRBD2. Looked up from germline, CDR1 is SGDLS and CDR2 is YYNGEE. With V trimmed by 2 bases and J by 5 bases, 9 bases remained unmatched. CDR3 size: 16 residues.

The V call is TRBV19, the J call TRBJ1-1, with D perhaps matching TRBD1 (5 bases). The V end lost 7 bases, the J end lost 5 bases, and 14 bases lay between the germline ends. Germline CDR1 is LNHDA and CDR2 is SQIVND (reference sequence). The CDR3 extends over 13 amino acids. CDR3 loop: CASTVTGKTEAFF. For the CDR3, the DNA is TGTGCCAGTACGGTTACAGGAAAAACTGAAGCTTTCTTT. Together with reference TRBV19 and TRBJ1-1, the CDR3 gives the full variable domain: DGGITQSPKYLFRKEGQNVTLSCEQNLNHDAMYWYRQDPGQGLRLIYYSQIVNDFQKGDIAEGYSVSREKKESFPLTVTSAQKNPTAFYLCASTVTGKTEAFFGQGTRLTVV.

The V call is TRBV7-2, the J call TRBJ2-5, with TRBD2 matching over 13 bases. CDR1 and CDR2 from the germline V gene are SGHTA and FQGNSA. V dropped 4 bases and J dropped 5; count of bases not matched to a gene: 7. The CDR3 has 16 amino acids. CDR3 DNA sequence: TGTGCCAGCAGCTCCCCCACTAGCGGGGGGGCGGAGACCCAGTACTTC. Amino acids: CASSSPTSGGAETQYF.